Listed here are 3 T cell receptor beta chains from one sample, sequenced in a study of cytomegalovirus exposure and HLA in healthy donors. With 60 Vbeta and 13 Jbeta primers, the PCR was carried out. Libraries were prepared by immunoSEQ multiplex PCR; TCRdb keeps only in-frame clonotypes and omits some of them. The sample carries some 98,000 clones, under 70% recorded once. Sequencing input: PBMCs. These receptors all come from a man in his fifties or sixties in good health and CMV-seronegative.

This chain joins TRBV19 and TRBJ2-5; 9 nucleotides match TRBD1. The DNA end lines up better with TRBJ2-7; the J call may be wrong. The CDR3 has 15 amino acids. In germline, CDR1 is LNHDA, CDR2 SQIVND (reference sequence). The CDR3 DNA sequence: TGTGCCAGTAGTACCCGGACAGGGGCTGCCTACGAGCAGTACTTC. Translating it yields CASSTRTGAAYEQYF.

V gene TRBV5-6 combines with J gene TRBJ2-7, with D perhaps matching TRBD1 (5 bases). The CDR3 extends over 14 amino acids. Trimming stripped 1 base from V and 2 bases from J, with 10 bases between. Germline V lookup: CDR1 SGHDT, CDR2 YYEEEE. The CDR3 DNA reads as TGTGCCAGCAGCTTGACCGACAGTACCTACGAGCAGTACTTC. This encodes CASSLTDSTYEQYF.

The rearrangement uses TRBV7-8 and TRBJ2-7, with TRBD2 matching over 11 bases. CDR1 and CDR2 (germline): SGHVS, FQNEAQ. With 5 bases clipped from V and 2 bases from J, the junction kept 5 bases outside the gene matches. The CDR3 length is 15 residues. This CDR3 reads CASSKLAGATYEQYF. CDR3 DNA sequence: TGTGCCAGCAGCAAACTAGCGGGGGCCACCTACGAGCAGTACTTC.